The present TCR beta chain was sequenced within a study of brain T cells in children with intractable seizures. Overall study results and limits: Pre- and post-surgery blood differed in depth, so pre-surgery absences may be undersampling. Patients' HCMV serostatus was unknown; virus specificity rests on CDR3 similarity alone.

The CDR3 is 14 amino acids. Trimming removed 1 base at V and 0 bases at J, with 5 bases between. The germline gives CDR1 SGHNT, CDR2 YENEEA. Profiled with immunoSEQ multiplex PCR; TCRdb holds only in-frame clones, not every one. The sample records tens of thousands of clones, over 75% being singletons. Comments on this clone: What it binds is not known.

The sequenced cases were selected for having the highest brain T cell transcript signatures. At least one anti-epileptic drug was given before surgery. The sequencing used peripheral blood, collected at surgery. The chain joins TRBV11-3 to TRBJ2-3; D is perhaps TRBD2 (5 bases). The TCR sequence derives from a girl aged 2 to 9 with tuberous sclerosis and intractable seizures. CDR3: CASSLAGSTDTQYF. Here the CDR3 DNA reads TGTGCCAGCAGCTTAGCGGGGAGCACAGATACGCAGTATTTT.